In this sample, the clone carrying this TCR beta chain turned up a few times. Its antigen remains unidentified. The data derive from a study of T-cell memory formation after mild COVID-19. Across the whole study: Largely donor-specific sequence clusters came from two donors. Broader study findings: There were some responding clones in pre-infection memory, which suggested that cross-reactive memory had joined. In second-wave clones peaking day 37, SARS-CoV-2 specificity remained unconfirmed.

MiXCR was run by TCRdb on the 5' RACE reads, yielding one entry per CDR3 protein. The sample contains fewer than 650,000 distinct CDR3 sequences, about 22% of which appear only once. This CDR3 contains 17 residues. CDR1 is PRHDT and CDR2 is FYEKMQ in the germline V gene (reference sequence). V was clipped by 3 bases and J by 2 bases; unmatched bases: 5. The chain has TRBV13 and TRBJ2-3, with TRBD2 identical over 13 bases. The specimen was PBMCs or a T cell subset sorted from them (not recorded which). This clonotype was obtained from an adult woman who had mild COVID-19 (a few samples of this study predate the infection). Cell type and time point are not known. The CDR3 coding sequence is TGTGCCAGCAGCTTCGTTGGACTAGCGGGAGTCACAGATACGCAGTATTTT. The encoded protein is CASSFVGLAGVTDTQYF.